This TCR beta chain came from a study of OX40 agonist ivuxolimab in advanced cancers. General study results and limits: There was clonal expansion of CD4+ and CD8+ blood T cells by week 6 at 0.1 to 3.0 mg/kg.

Remarks on this clone: Its antigen remains unknown.

Sequencing used immunoSEQ multiplex PCR; TCRdb keeps in-frame clones, though not all of them. Of tens of thousands of clones detected, approximately 80% appear once; the ten largest clones hold roughly a quarter. Germline V gene data show CDR1 as SGHAT and CDR2 as FQNNGV. The CDR3 totals 12 residues. V was clipped by 7 bases and J by 4 bases, with 7 bases between them. The TCR comes from an adult with an advanced solid tumor such as melanoma, head and neck, liver or kidney cancer. Specimen: CD4+ or CD8+ T cells sorted from blood, collected in a trial of the OX40 agonist ivuxolimab. This rearrangement joins TRBV11-2 to TRBJ1-4; D uncertain. This CDR3 is CASTPFNEKLFF. Written as DNA, the CDR3 is TGTGCCAGCACCCCCTTTAATGAAAAACTGTTTTTT.